This TCR beta chain emerged from a study of T cell changes during pregnancy in multiple sclerosis (dated by TCRdb to the late 2010s). Context from the whole study: The study examined how the T cell repertoire changed over the course of pregnancy in women with multiple sclerosis.

The method was the immunoSEQ multiplex PCR assay. The table comes from immuneACCESS by way of TCRdb, which keeps in-frame sequences with V and J called. Part of the clones is missing from these tables; in studies checked, under half for an unresolved V gene and the rest for unknown reasons. The sample table lists tens of thousands of clones, more than 90% of them with a count of one. Of the sample, 2.5% to 3.5% falls within the top ten clones. As to this clone: The specificity of this receptor is unknown. One base away there is no much larger clone; base qualities are not given.

The CDR3 spans 17 residues, from the cysteine through the phenylalanine. The retained sequence is limited to the CDR3, 51 bases, with the frame set at the first base. V and J lose 1 base and 4 bases, and a span of 20 bases separates them. Based on the germline V gene, the CDR1 and CDR2 sequences are LGHNA and YSLEER. The sequence was obtained from a female donor with multiple sclerosis, enrolled in a pregnancy study. This sample comprised CD8+ T cells from peripheral blood mononuclear cells, obtained before pregnancy. In this chain, TRBV4-3 is recombined with TRBJ2-7, and possibly TRBD2, on 6 matching bases. The DNA sequence is as follows: TGCGCCAGCAGCCAAGTTGGTGGGGGGTCCTCCGGGTACGAGCAGTACTTC. This gives the protein CASSQVGGGSSGYEQYF.